This entry is about one TCR beta chain. Its antigen is unidentified. Each CDR3 protein gets one entry after TCRdb re-called the 5' RACE reads with MiXCR. The profile shows roughly 400,000 distinct CDR3 sequences, approximately 15% of them singletons. This sample was taken from a study of T-cell memory formation after mild COVID-19. The overall study: TCR clusters were mostly donor specific.

Germline V gives CDR1 SEHNR, CDR2 FQNEAQ (reference sequence). Trimming left V 10 bases short and J 2 bases short, with 11 bases between. This CDR3 comprises 12 residues. Findings of the study overall: There were some responding clones in pre-infection memory, which suggested that cross-reactive memory had joined. A balance of CD4 and CD8 characterized clones contracting day 15 to 85, whereas later expanders leaned CD4+. Among contracting clones, CD4+ were mainly CM/EM and CD8+ enriched in EMRA.

The source of this sequence is a man younger than 35 who had mild COVID-19 (a few samples of this study predate the infection). Cell type and time point are not known. The specimen was PBMCs or a T cell subset sorted from them (not recorded which). The chain carries TRBV7-9 and TRBJ2-5; D call uncertain. This CDR3 reads CATSSVQETQYF. CDR3 coding DNA: TGTGCCACCTCCTCCGTTCAAGAGACCCAGTACTTC.